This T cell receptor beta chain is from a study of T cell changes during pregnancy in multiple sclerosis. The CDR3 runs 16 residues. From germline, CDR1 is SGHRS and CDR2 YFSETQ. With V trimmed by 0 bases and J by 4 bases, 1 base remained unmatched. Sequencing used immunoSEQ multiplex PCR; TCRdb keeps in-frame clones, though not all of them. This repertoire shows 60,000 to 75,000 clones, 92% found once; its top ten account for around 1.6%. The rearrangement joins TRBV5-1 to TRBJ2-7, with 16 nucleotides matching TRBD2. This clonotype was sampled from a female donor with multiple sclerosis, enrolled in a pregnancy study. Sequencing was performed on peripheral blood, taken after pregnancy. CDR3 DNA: TGCGCCAGCAGCTTGGGGGGACTAGCGGGAGGGTACGAGCAGTACTTC. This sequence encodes CASSLGGLAGGYEQYF.